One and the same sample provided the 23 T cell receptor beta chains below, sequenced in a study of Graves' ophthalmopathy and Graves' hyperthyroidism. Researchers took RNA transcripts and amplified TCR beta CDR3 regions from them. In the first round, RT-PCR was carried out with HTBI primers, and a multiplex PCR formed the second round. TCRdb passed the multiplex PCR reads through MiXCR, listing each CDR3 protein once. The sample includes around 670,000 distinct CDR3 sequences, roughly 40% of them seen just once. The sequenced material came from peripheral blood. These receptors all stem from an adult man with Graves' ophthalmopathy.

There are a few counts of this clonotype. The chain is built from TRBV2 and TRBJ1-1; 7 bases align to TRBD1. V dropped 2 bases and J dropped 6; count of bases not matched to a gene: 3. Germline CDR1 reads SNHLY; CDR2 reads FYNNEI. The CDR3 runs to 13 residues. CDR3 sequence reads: CASSERGPAEAFF. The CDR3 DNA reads TGTGCCAGCAGTGAAAGGGGGCCGGCTGAAGCTTTCTTT.

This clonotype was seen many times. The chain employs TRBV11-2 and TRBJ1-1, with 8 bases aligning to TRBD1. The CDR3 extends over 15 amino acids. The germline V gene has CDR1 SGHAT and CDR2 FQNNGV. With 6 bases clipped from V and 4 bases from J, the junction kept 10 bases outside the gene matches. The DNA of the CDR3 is TGTGCCAGCAGTCTAAATGGACAGGGTGTCACTGAAGCTTTCTTT. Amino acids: CASSLNGQGVTEAFF.

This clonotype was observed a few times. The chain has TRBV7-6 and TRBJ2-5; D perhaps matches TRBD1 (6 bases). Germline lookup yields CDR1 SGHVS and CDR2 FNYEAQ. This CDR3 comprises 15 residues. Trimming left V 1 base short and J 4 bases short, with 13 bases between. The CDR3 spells CASSLVTGWSETQYF. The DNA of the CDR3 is TGTGCCAGCAGCTTAGTTACAGGGTGGTCAGAGACCCAGTACTTC. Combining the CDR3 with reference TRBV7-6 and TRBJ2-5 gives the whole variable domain GAGVSQSPRYKVTKRGQDVALRCDPISGHVSLYWYRQALGQGPEFLTYFNYEAQQDKSGLPNDRFSAERPEGSISTLTIQRTEQRDSAMYRCASSLVTGWSETQYFGPGTRLLVL.

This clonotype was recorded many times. Here the CDR3 reads CASSLEGGTGTQYF. In DNA, the CDR3 is TGTGCCAGCAGCTTAGAGGGGGGGACCGGGACCCAGTACTTC. This rearrangement joins TRBV7-2 to TRBJ2-5; D possibly corresponds to TRBD2 (7 bases). Deletions cut 1 base from V and 7 bases from J, with 13 bases between. Per germline, CDR1 SGHTA and CDR2 FQGNSA. The CDR3 length is 14 residues.

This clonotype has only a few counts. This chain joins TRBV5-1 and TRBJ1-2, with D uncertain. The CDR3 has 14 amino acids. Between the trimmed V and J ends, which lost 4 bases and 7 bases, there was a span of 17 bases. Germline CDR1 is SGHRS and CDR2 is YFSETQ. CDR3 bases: TGCGCCAGCAGCCCGGGCCTCGGGTCTTCTGGCTACACCTTC. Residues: CASSPGLGSSGYTF.

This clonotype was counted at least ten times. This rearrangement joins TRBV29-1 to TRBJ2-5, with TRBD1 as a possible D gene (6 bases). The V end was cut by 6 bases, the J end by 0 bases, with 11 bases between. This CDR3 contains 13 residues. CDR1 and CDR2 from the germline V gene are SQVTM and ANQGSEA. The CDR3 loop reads CSVVDRHQETQYF. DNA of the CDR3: TGCAGCGTCGTCGACAGGCACCAAGAGACCCAGTACTTC.

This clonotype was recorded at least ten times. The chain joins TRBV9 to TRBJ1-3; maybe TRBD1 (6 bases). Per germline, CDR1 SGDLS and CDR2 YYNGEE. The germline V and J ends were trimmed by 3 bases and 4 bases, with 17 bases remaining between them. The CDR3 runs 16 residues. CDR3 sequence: CASSARDTVTGNTIYF. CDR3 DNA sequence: TGTGCCAGCAGCGCCCGGGACACCGTCACAGGAAACACCATATATTTT.

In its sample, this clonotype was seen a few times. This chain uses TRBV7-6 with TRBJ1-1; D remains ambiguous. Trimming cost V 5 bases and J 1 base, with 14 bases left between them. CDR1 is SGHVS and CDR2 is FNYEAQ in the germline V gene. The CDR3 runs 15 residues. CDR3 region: CASSQRPGPNTEAFF. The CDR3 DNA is TGTGCCAGCAGCCAGAGGCCAGGACCGAACACTGAAGCTTTCTTT.

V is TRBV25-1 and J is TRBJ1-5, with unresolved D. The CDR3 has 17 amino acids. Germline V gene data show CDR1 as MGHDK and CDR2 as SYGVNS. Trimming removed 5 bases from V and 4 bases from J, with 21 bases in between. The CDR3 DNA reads TGTGCCAGCAGTTTAAGTTTAAGAAGGGAGCGGAATCAGCCCCAGCATTTT. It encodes CASSLSLRRERNQPQHF.

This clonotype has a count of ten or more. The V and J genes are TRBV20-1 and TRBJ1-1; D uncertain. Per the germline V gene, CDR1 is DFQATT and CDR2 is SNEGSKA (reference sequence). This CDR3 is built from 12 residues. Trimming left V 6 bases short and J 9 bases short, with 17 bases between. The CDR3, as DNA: TGCAGTGCCGAACTGCCAACCGAGAAAGCTTTCTTT. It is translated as CSAELPTEKAFF.

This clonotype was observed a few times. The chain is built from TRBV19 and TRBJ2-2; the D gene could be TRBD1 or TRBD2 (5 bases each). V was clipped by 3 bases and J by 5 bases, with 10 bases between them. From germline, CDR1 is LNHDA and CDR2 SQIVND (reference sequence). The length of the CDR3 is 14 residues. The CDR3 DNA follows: TGTGCCAGTAGTATGGGGGATTATACCGGGGAGCTGTTTTTT. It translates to CASSMGDYTGELFF.

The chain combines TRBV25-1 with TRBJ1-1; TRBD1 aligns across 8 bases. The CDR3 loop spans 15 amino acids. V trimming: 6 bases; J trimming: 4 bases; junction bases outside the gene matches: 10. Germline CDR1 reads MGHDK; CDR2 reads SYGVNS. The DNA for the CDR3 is TGTGCCAGCAGCGTTGTCAGGGGGCTAGGCACTGAAGCTTTCTTT. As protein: CASSVVRGLGTEAFF.

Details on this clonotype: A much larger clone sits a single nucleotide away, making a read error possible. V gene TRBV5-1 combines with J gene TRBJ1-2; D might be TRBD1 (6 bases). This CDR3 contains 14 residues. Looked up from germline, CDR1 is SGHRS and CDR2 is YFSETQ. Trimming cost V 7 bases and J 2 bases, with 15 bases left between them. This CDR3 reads CASGPQGGNYGYTF. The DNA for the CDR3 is TGCGCCAGCGGCCCTCAAGGGGGGAACTATGGCTACACCTTC.

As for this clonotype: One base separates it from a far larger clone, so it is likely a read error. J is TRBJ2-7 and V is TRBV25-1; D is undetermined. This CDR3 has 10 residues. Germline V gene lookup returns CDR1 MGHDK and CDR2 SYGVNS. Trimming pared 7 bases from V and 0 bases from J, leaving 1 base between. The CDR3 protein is CASTSYEQYF. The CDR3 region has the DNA TGTGCCAGCACCTCCTACGAGCAGTACTTC.

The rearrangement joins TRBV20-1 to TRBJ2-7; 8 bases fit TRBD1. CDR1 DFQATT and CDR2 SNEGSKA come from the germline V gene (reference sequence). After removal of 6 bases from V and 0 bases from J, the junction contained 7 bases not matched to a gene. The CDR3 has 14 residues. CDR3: CSATGQGYSYEQYF. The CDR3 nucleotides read TGCAGTGCCACCGGACAGGGCTACTCCTACGAGCAGTACTTC.

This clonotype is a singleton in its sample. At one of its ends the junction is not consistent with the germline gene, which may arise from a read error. The CDR3 DNA sequence: TGCAGCGTTGAACCAGGGGGCAACGTCCTGACTTTC. Translating it yields CSVEPGGNVLTF. This chain connects TRBV29-1 to TRBJ2-6; 7 bases line up with TRBD1. CDR1 and CDR2 from the germline V gene are SQVTM and ANQGSEA. The CDR3 runs 12 residues.

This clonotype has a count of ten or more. CDR3 amino acids: CASSLAPGRQETQYF. CDR3 nucleotides: TGTGCCAGCAGCTTAGCTCCGGGACGGCAAGAGACCCAGTACTTC. The V gene is TRBV7-2, the J gene TRBJ2-5; D tentatively fits TRBD1 or TRBD2 (5 bases each). Germline-derived CDR1 and CDR2 are SGHTA and FQGNSA. Trimming cost V 0 bases and J 2 bases, with 10 bases left between them. This CDR3 has 15 amino acids.

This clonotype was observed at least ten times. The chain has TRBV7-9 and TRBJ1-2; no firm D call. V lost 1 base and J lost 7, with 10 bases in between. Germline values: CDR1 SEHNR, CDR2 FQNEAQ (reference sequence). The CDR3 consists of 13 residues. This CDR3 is CASSLDGVIGYTF. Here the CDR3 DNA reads TGTGCCAGCAGCTTAGATGGGGTAATTGGCTACACCTTC.

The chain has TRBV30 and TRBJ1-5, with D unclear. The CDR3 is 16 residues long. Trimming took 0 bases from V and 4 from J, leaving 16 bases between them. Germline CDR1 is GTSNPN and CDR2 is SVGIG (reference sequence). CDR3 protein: CAWSVPWQYRNQPQHF. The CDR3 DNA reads TGTGCCTGGAGTGTACCCTGGCAGTATAGGAATCAGCCCCAGCATTTT.

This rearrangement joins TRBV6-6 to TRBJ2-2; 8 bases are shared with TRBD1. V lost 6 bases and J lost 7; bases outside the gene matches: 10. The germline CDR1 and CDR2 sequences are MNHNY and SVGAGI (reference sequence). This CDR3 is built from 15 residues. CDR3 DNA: TGTGCCAGCAGCCGAACGACAGGGGCAGGCGGGGAGCTGTTTTTT. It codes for CASSRTTGAGGELFF.

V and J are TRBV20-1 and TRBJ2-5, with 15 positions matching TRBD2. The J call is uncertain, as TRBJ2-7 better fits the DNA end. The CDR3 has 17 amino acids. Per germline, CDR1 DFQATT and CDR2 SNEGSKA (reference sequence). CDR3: CSALVDGLAGGVREQYF. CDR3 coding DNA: TGCAGTGCTCTCGTAGATGGACTAGCGGGAGGGGTTCGCGAGCAGTACTTC.

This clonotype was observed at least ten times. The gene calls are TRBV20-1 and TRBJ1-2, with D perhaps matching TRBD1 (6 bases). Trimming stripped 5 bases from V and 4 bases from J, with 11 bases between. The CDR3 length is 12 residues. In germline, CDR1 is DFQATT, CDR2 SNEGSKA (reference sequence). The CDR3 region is CSAPGEGYGYTF. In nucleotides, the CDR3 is TGCAGTGCTCCAGGGGAGGGCTATGGCTACACCTTC.

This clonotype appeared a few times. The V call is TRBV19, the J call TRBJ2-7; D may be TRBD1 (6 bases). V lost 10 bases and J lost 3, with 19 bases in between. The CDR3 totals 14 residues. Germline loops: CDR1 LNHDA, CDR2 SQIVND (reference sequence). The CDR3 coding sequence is TGTGCCACCTCCTTCCGGGACATAAGCTACGAGCAGTACTTC. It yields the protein CATSFRDISYEQYF.